This T cell receptor beta chain was found in a study of blood T cell repertoires in COVID-19. Study summary: Samples came from the United States, Italy and Spain, spanning acute and convalescent COVID-19.

Original processing methods: Estimation of nucleated cell counts relied on the amplification of reference gene primers. Profiling relied on immunoSEQ multiplex PCR, and the TCRdb table lists in-frame clones only, not all of them. The V and J calls and the clone size are those of that table, but D and trimming were determined from the DNA. The sample records fewer than 400,000 clones, 86% being singletons. With 5 bases clipped from V and 5 bases from J, the junction kept 11 bases outside the gene matches. Germline CDR1 reads LGHDT; CDR2 reads YNNKEL (reference sequence). This CDR3 has 15 amino acids. Recovered Cohort 3 donors showed two negative PCRs, clearance, or symptom resolution.

The source of this sequence is a man aged 25-45 years who had recovered from COVID-19. Sequencing was performed on PBMCs or T cells enriched from blood (not recorded which). The chain couples TRBV3-1 (or the pseudogene TRBV3-2) to TRBJ2-5; 7 bases match TRBD1. This CDR3 reads CASSIRQGVRETQYF. For the CDR3, the DNA is TGTGCCAGCAGCATTCGACAGGGTGTGAGGGAGACCCAGTACTTC.